Below are 14 T cell receptor beta chains sequenced from a single sample in a study of blood T cell repertoires in COVID-19. The table came from immunoSEQ multiplex PCR; TCRdb's copy has only in-frame clones and leaves some out. Among about 140,000 clones listed, 75% to 80% were seen once. Sequencing was done on a sample of peripheral blood. The receptors here all came from a woman in her fifties or sixties with active or convalescent COVID-19.

The DNA of the CDR3 is TGTGCCAGCAGCGCCCGACAGGGGAGCTCCTACGAGCAGTACTTC. It is translated as CASSARQGSSYEQYF. V is TRBV7-2 and J is TRBJ2-7; 8 nucleotides agree with TRBD1. CDR3 length equals 15 residues. CDR1 and CDR2 from the germline V gene are SGHTA and FQGNSA. V lost 5 bases and J lost 0; bases outside the gene matches: 6.

This clone was observed a single time. This sequence joins TRBV4-3 and TRBJ1-1; 7 bases fit TRBD1. The CDR3 sequence is 15 residues long. Germline loops: CDR1 LGHNA, CDR2 YSLEER. V gave up 3 bases and J gave up 6 bases; unmatched junction bases: 10. The CDR3 coding sequence is TGCGCCAGCAGCCATACGGACAGGAGAGGGGCTGAAGCTTTCTTT. It codes for CASSHTDRRGAEAFF.

In its sample, this clone was seen a few times. The chain uses TRBV4-3 and TRBJ2-3, with no clear D. CDR1 and CDR2 (germline): LGHNA, YSLEER. There are 16 residues in the CDR3. Trimming took 0 bases from V and 0 from J, leaving 10 bases between them. The CDR3 spells CASSQDRDGSTDTQYF. The CDR3 region has the DNA TGCGCCAGCAGCCAAGATCGAGACGGGAGCACAGATACGCAGTATTTT.

The rearrangement uses TRBV6-2 or TRBV6-3 and TRBJ2-5; 10 bases line up with TRBD2. Looked up from germline, CDR1 is MNHEY and CDR2 is SVGEGT. Losses at the gene ends were 5 bases for V and 2 bases for J; bases not matched to a gene: 14. The length of the CDR3 is 18 residues. The CDR3 DNA follows: TGTGCCAGCAGTGGAACAAGCGGGGGGGACGTCAGACAAGAGACCCAGTACTTC. Protein: CASSGTSGGDVRQETQYF.

This chain connects TRBV7-9 to TRBJ2-5, with D tentatively TRBD1 (5 bases). The ends were cut back, 4 bases at V and 2 bases at J, with 11 bases in the middle. Per germline, CDR1 SEHNR and CDR2 FQNEAQ (reference sequence). The CDR3 consists of 14 residues. The CDR3 DNA sequence: TGTGCCAGCAGCTCCCTCCAGGGACAAGAGACCCAGTACTTC. Protein product: CASSSLQGQETQYF.

The V call is TRBV3-1 (or the pseudogene TRBV3-2), the J call TRBJ2-1; D perhaps matches TRBD2 (6 bases). Germline CDR1 reads LGHDT; CDR2 reads YNNKEL (reference sequence). V dropped 4 bases and J dropped 10 bases, with 17 bases sitting between them. This CDR3 contains 14 residues. CDR3 residues: CASSPHPQAGEQFF. CDR3 nucleotide sequence: TGTGCCAGCAGCCCACACCCCCAGGCGGGAGAGCAGTTCTTC.

The rearrangement joins TRBV5-1 to TRBJ1-2; D is perhaps TRBD1 (6 bases). The germline CDR1 and CDR2 sequences are SGHRS and YFSETQ. There are 16 residues in the CDR3. V dropped 0 bases and J dropped 0 bases, with 12 bases sitting between them. Here the CDR3 DNA reads TGCGCCAGCAGCTTGGCCCTGACAGGCGCTAACTATGGCTACACCTTC. Protein sequence: CASSLALTGANYGYTF.

The chain recombines TRBV30 with TRBJ1-5; maybe TRBD1 (6 bases). Trimming removed 1 base at V and 1 base at J, with 8 bases between. The CDR3 contains 14 residues. CDR1 and CDR2 from the germline V gene are GTSNPN and SVGIG (reference sequence). The CDR3 DNA reads as TGTGCCTGGAGTGCAGGGGCGAGCAATCAGCCCCAGCATTTT. Its protein product is CAWSAGASNQPQHF.

The chain links TRBV6-5 to TRBJ1-2; no clear D gene. Trimming left V 2 bases short and J 4 bases short, with 14 bases between. Germline loops: CDR1 MNHEY, CDR2 SVGAGI. The CDR3 covers 15 residues. The CDR3 is CASSYRSTGVYGYTF. The CDR3 DNA reads TGTGCCAGCAGTTACCGATCGACCGGGGTCTATGGCTACACCTTC.

For this clone: Other nucleotide sequences in the sample specify the same CDR3. The chain carries TRBV4-3 and TRBJ1-1; tentatively, D is TRBD1 (5 bases). V lost 0 bases to trimming and J lost 6 bases, with 11 bases between them. There are 14 residues in the CDR3. Germline CDR1 LGHNA, CDR2 YSLEER. The CDR3 spells CASSQDRARPEAFF. CDR3 in DNA: TGCGCCAGCAGCCAAGACAGGGCGAGACCTGAAGCTTTCTTT.

The chain employs TRBV12-3 or TRBV12-4 and TRBJ1-1, with D tentatively TRBD1 (5 bases). The CDR3 is 13 residues long. V dropped 1 base and J dropped 4 bases, with 7 bases sitting between them. The CDR3 coding sequence is TGTGCCAGCAGTTTAGGGGGGGGCACTGAAGCTTTCTTT. Its translation is CASSLGGGTEAFF.

This clone was recorded only once. This sequence joins TRBV30 and TRBJ2-7; D is perhaps TRBD1 or TRBD2 (5 bases each). Germline loops: CDR1 GTSNPN, CDR2 SVGIG (reference sequence). This CDR3 has 12 amino acids. V shed 5 bases and J shed 10 bases, with 18 bases lying between them. For the CDR3, the DNA is TGTGCCTGGGGCGGGCAAGTAAGGGGACAGTACTTC. The encoded protein is CAWGGQVRGQYF.

This clone was recorded once. This chain uses TRBV7-3 with TRBJ1-2, with unresolved D. The V gene lost 8 bases and the J gene lost 7 bases, with 17 bases spanning the gap. CDR3 length: 13 residues. Germline V gene data show CDR1 as SGHTA and CDR2 as FQGTGA. CDR3 loop: CASGRGQGIGYTF. CDR3 sequence (DNA): TGTGCCAGCGGTCGTGGGCAAGGCATTGGCTACACCTTC. Full variable domain (rest looked up from reference TRBV7-3 and TRBJ1-2): GAGVSQTPSNKVTEKGKYVELRCDPISGHTALYWYRQSLGQGPEFLIYFQGTGAADDSGLPNDRFFAVRPEGSVSTLKIQRTERGDSAVYLCASGRGQGIGYTFGSGTRLTVV.

To note about this clone: Other DNA sequences in the same sample also yield this CDR3. V and J are TRBV5-1 and TRBJ2-3; 11 bases are shared with TRBD2. Germline lookup yields CDR1 SGHRS and CDR2 YFSETQ. CDR3 length: 15 amino acids. V gave up 0 bases and J gave up 6 bases; unmatched junction bases: 3. CDR3 sequence (DNA): TGCGCCAGCAGCTTGGAGCTAGCGGGAGGCGATACGCAGTATTTT. Translation gives CASSLELAGGDTQYF. Variable domain in full (rest from reference TRBV5-1 and TRBJ2-3): KAGVTQTPRYLIKTRGQQVTLSCSPISGHRSVSWYQQTPGQGLQFLFEYFSETQRNKGNFPGRFSGRQFSNSRSEMNVSTLELGDSALYLCASSLELAGGDTQYFGPGTRLTVL.